One and the same sample provided the 26 T cell receptor beta chains below, sequenced in a study of T cell responses to AZD1222 COVID-19 vaccine. TCRdb's table, derived via immunoSEQ multiplex PCR, lists solely in-frame clones and lacks some. Of roughly 170,000 clones listed, 90% are singletons. The sequenced sample was peripheral blood, obtained on day 0 of AZD1222 vaccination. The receptor set was obtained from an adult in good health.

The genes are TRBV21-1 and TRBJ1-6; the table assigns TRBD1, which was not confirmed against the DNA. TRBV21-1 is recorded as a pseudogene. The CDR3 runs 17 residues. CDR3 nucleotide sequence: TGTGCCAGCGCCACCCGGGACACCAGCTCCTATAATTCACCCCTCCACTTT. Protein: CASATRDTSSYNSPLHF.

The chain is built from TRBV11-2 and TRBJ2-2, with 7 bases lining up with TRBD1. The germline CDR1 and CDR2 sequences are SGHAT and FQNNGV. The CDR3 is made up of 16 amino acids. With V trimmed by 1 base and J by 0 bases, 2 bases remained unmatched. DNA of the CDR3: TGTGCCAGCAGCTTAGCCGGGACAGCGAACACCGGGGAGCTGTTTTTT. It codes for CASSLAGTANTGELFF.

The chain carries TRBV4-3 and TRBJ2-2; D remains unclear. Per germline, CDR1 LGHNA and CDR2 YSLEER. V was trimmed by 4 bases and J by 6 bases, leaving 9 bases between them. There are 13 residues in the CDR3. The CDR3 loop reads CASSPEVSGELFF. DNA for the CDR3: TGCGCCAGCAGCCCCGAAGTTTCCGGGGAGCTGTTTTTT.

This sequence joins TRBV6-5 and TRBJ2-5; tentative D call: TRBD1 (6 bases). This CDR3 contains 14 residues. CDR1 and CDR2 (germline): MNHEY, SVGAGI. With 8 bases removed from V and 4 bases from J, the gap between germline ends came to 17 bases. CDR3 region: CASLYSRDTETQYF. CDR3 in DNA: TGTGCCAGCTTATACTCCAGGGACACAGAGACCCAGTACTTC.

A single count supports this clone. This rearrangement joins TRBV27 to TRBJ2-7; 12 nucleotides match TRBD2. This CDR3 contains 15 residues. The germline gives CDR1 MNHEY, CDR2 SMNVEV (reference sequence). The J segment lost 4 bases and the V segment lost 3 bases, leaving 4 bases of the junction unmatched. The CDR3 sequence is CASSLTSGGLYEQYF. The DNA for the CDR3 is TGTGCCAGCAGTTTGACTAGCGGGGGTTTATACGAGCAGTACTTC.

J is TRBJ1-1 and V is TRBV6-5; a possible D gene is TRBD1 (5 bases). The CDR3 covers 13 residues. The V end was cut by 2 bases, the J end by 4 bases, with 8 bases between. Germline assignment: CDR1 MNHEY and CDR2 SVGAGI. This CDR3 reads CASSYGAGTEAFF. In DNA form, the CDR3 reads TGTGCCAGCAGTTACGGGGCAGGCACTGAAGCTTTCTTT.

This chain joins TRBV7-2 and TRBJ1-1; D is ambiguous. V was shortened by 4 bases and J by 1 base, with 10 bases between the two germline ends. Germline V gene sequence: CDR1 SGHTA, CDR2 FQGNSA. CDR3 length: 14 residues. CDR3 sequence: CASSSRRGNTEAFF. CDR3 bases: TGTGCCAGCAGCTCAAGACGGGGGAACACTGAAGCTTTCTTT.

This rearrangement joins TRBV9 to TRBJ1-3; D gene ambiguous. This CDR3 spans 13 amino acids. The germline V and J ends were trimmed by 5 bases and 0 bases, with 6 bases remaining between them. Germline-derived CDR1 and CDR2 are SGDLS and YYNGEE. The CDR3 reads CASSPSSGNTIYF. DNA of the CDR3: TGTGCCAGCAGTCCTAGCTCTGGAAACACCATATATTTT. The full variable domain, its missing parts supplied by reference TRBV9 and TRBJ1-3, is DSGVTQTPKHLITATGQRVTLRCSPRSGDLSVYWYQQSLDQGLQFLIQYYNGEERAKGNILERFSAQQFPDLHSELNLSSLELGDSALYFCASSPSSGNTIYFGEGSWLTVV.

The chain uses TRBV3-1 (or the pseudogene TRBV3-2) and TRBJ1-6; D uncertain. The CDR3 spans 18 residues. Trimming took 0 bases from V and 6 from J, leaving 18 bases between them. Germline V gives CDR1 LGHDT, CDR2 YNNKEL (reference sequence). The CDR3 DNA reads as TGTGCCAGCAGCCAAGATGGTTCCCATGAGGAAATTAATTCACCCCTCCACTTT. This codes for CASSQDGSHEEINSPLHF.

This chain uses TRBV10-3 with TRBJ1-1, with 8 bases fitting TRBD1. CDR1 is ENHRY, CDR2 SYGVKD, per germline. CDR3 length: 11 residues. The trim removed 11 bases at V and 8 bases at J, leaving 7 bases unmatched. DNA of the CDR3: TGTGCCTCACGGACAGGGATAGAAGCTTTCTTT. Translated, it gives CASRTGIEAFF.

The chain uses TRBV7-3 and TRBJ1-5; D gene ambiguous. Between the trimmed V and J ends, which lost 5 bases and 7 bases, there was a span of 12 bases. There are 13 residues in the CDR3. Per the germline V gene, CDR1 is SGHTA and CDR2 is FQGTGA. This CDR3 reads CASSPRGRQPQHF. CDR3 DNA: TGTGCCAGCAGCCCCCGGGGTCGGCAGCCCCAGCATTTT.

The rearrangement joins TRBV5-1 to TRBJ2-3; TRBD2 agrees at 12 bases. The CDR3 runs 15 residues. Germline V CDR1 and CDR2: SGHRS, YFSETQ. After removal of 4 bases from V and 4 bases from J, the junction contained 4 bases not matched to a gene. The CDR3 here is CASSQTSGGADTQYF. The CDR3, as DNA: TGCGCCAGCAGCCAGACTAGCGGGGGAGCAGATACGCAGTATTTT. Full variable domain (remainder filled in from reference TRBV5-1 and TRBJ2-3): KAGVTQTPRYLIKTRGQQVTLSCSPISGHRSVSWYQQTPGQGLQFLFEYFSETQRNKGNFPGRFSGRQFSNSRSEMNVSTLELGDSALYLCASSQTSGGADTQYFGPGTRLTVL.

The J gene is TRBJ1-1, the V gene TRBV12-3 or TRBV12-4; a weak D match, TRBD1 (5 bases). This CDR3 region has 12 residues. Trimming pared 7 bases from V and 4 bases from J, leaving 10 bases between. CDR3 sequence: CASTYGGTEAFF. The CDR3 coding sequence is TGTGCCAGCACCTACGGGGGCACTGAAGCTTTCTTT.

The chain has TRBV6-5 and TRBJ1-1; D perhaps matches TRBD1 (5 bases). The CDR3 length is 15 residues. The germline V and J ends were trimmed by 4 bases and 1 base, with 13 bases remaining between them. Per germline, CDR1 MNHEY and CDR2 SVGAGI. The CDR3 reads CASSSPGGGNTEAFF. In DNA form, the CDR3 reads TGTGCCAGCAGTTCGCCGGGGGGTGGGAACACTGAAGCTTTCTTT.

The CDR3, as DNA: TGCGCCAGCAGCCAAGATGTACTAGCGGGGGGGTTTATCGCAGATACGCAGTATTTT. Amino acid sequence: CASSQDVLAGGFIADTQYF. V usage is TRBV4-3 and J usage is TRBJ2-3; 13 bases line up with TRBD2. The CDR3 runs 19 residues. Per germline, CDR1 LGHNA and CDR2 YSLEER. J lost 4 bases, V lost 0 bases, and 10 bases had no gene match.

The genes are TRBV7-2 and TRBJ2-3; tentatively, D is TRBD1 (7 bases). V was shortened by 3 bases and J by 4 bases, with 8 bases between the two germline ends. There are 13 residues in the CDR3. The V gene's germline CDR1 is SGHTA and CDR2 FQGNSA. CDR3 nucleotide sequence: TGTGCCAGCAGCTTCAGGGGGGCAGATACGCAGTATTTT. Its protein is CASSFRGADTQYF. Drawing the rest from reference TRBV7-2 and TRBJ2-3, the complete variable domain is GAGVSQSPSNKVTEKGKDVELRCDPISGHTALYWYRQSLGQGLEFLIYFQGNSAPDKSGLPSDRFSAERTGGSVSTLTIQRTQQEDSAVYLCASSFRGADTQYFGPGTRLTVL.

The chain links TRBV5-1 to TRBJ2-1; 7 bases match TRBD2. J lost 3 bases, V lost 0 bases, and 6 bases had no gene match. CDR1 is SGHRS and CDR2 is YFSETQ in the germline V gene. This CDR3 region has 16 residues. CDR3 amino acids: CASSLGRGISYNEQFF. The DNA of the CDR3 is TGCGCCAGCAGCTTGGGGCGGGGGATCAGCTACAATGAGCAGTTCTTC.

V is TRBV7-2 and J is TRBJ2-1, with a weak D call TRBD1 (5 bases). There are 16 residues in the CDR3. Germline loops: CDR1 SGHTA, CDR2 FQGNSA. V lost 1 base, J lost 4 bases, and 14 bases lay in between. DNA of the CDR3: TGTGCCAGCAGCTTAGAAGACAGACTCCGATACAATGAGCAGTTCTTC. It is translated as CASSLEDRLRYNEQFF.

The chain joins TRBV3-1 (or the pseudogene TRBV3-2) to TRBJ2-5; D is perhaps TRBD2 (5 bases). Trimming cost V 3 bases and J 1 base, with 9 bases left between them. Germline V gene data show CDR1 as LGHDT and CDR2 as YNNKEL (reference sequence). This CDR3 has 14 residues. CDR3 protein: CASSQSEVQETQYF. The CDR3 DNA sequence: TGTGCCAGCAGCCAGTCGGAGGTCCAAGAGACCCAGTACTTC.

The chain couples TRBV29-1 to TRBJ1-2, with a weak D call TRBD1 (5 bases). The germline V gene encodes CDR1 SQVTM and CDR2 ANQGSEA. The CDR3 length is 13 residues. The germline V and J ends were trimmed by 4 bases and 7 bases, with 16 bases remaining between them. CDR3 nucleotide sequence: TGCAGCGTTGGGGGACCTGGGGGAAGTGGCTACACCTTC. Protein: CSVGGPGGSGYTF.

The gene calls are TRBV12-3 or TRBV12-4 and TRBJ1-3; D not certain. The CDR3 runs 13 residues. V was shortened by 1 base and J by 4 bases, with 5 bases between the two germline ends. CDR3 nucleotides: TGTGCCAGCAGTTTAGGAGGGGGAAACACCATATATTTT. Its translation is CASSLGGGNTIYF.

The V gene is TRBV29-1, the J gene TRBJ2-1; tentatively, D is TRBD2 (5 bases). The germline V gene encodes CDR1 SQVTM and CDR2 ANQGSEA. This CDR3 spans 18 amino acids. Deletions cut 2 bases from V and 1 base from J, with 21 bases between. The CDR3 nucleotides are TGCAGCGTTGAATCCCTGGTGGTTGGGAGCGTTTCCTACAATGAGCAGTTCTTC. It yields the protein CSVESLVVGSVSYNEQFF.

The chain carries TRBV4-1 and TRBJ1-4, with TRBD1 matching 11 bases. V trimming: 4 bases; J trimming: 4 bases; junction bases outside the gene matches: 14. CDR1 is MGHRA and CDR2 is YSYEKL in the germline V gene. The CDR3 consists of 19 residues. DNA of the CDR3: TGCGCCAGCAGCCCACTCTTGGACAGGGGGCGGAGGTATAATGAAAAACTGTTTTTT. This sequence encodes CASSPLLDRGRRYNEKLFF.

J is TRBJ1-2 and V is TRBV11-1; TRBD1 might be the D (6 bases). The V end was cut by 4 bases, the J end by 1 base, with 7 bases between. The germline gives CDR1 SGHAT, CDR2 FQDESV (reference sequence). This CDR3 region has 13 residues. The CDR3 protein is CASSSRGNYGYTF. CDR3 bases: TGTGCCAGCAGCTCCAGGGGTAACTATGGCTACACCTTC.

In nucleotides, the CDR3 is TGCGCCAGCAGCCAAGCGGGAGGGGACGAGCAGTACTTC. Its translation: CASSQAGGDEQYF. The rearrangement uses TRBV4-3 and TRBJ2-7, with 8 bases matching TRBD2. The CDR3 length is 13 residues. Germline V lookup: CDR1 LGHNA, CDR2 YSLEER. The ends lost 1 base at V and 5 bases at J; junction bases unmatched: 1.

This clone was seen a handful of times. The chain recombines TRBV10-3 with TRBJ1-2, with D perhaps TRBD1 (6 bases). V lost 3 bases and J 5 bases, leaving 16 bases between the germline ends. Germline CDR1 ENHRY, CDR2 SYGVKD. The CDR3 has 15 amino acids. This chain's CDR3 is CAISEGTGLFYGYTF. CDR3 bases: TGTGCCATCAGTGAAGGAACAGGGCTATTTTATGGCTACACCTTC.